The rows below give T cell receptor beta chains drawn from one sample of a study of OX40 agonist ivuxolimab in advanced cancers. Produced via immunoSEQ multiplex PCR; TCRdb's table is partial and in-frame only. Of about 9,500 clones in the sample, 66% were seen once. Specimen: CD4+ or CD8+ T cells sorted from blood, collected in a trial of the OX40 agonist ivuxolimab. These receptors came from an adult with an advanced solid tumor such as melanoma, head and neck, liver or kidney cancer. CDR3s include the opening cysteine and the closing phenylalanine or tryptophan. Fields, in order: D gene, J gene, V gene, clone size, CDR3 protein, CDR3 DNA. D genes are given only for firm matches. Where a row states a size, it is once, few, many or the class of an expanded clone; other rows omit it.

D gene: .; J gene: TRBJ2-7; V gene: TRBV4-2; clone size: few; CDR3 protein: CASSQDLDSSYEQYF; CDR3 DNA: TGTGCCAGCAGCCAAGATCTGGACAGCTCCTACGAGCAGTACTTC
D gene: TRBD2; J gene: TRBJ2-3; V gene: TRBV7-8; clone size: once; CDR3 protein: CASGLRGSITDTQYF; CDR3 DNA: TGTGCCAGCGGGTTGCGCGGGAGTATCACAGATACGCAGTATTTT
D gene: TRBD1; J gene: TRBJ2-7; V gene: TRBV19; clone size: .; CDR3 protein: CASSLSGTGAEEQYF; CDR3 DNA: TGTGCCAGTAGTTTGTCCGGGACAGGGGCCGAGGAGCAGTACTTC
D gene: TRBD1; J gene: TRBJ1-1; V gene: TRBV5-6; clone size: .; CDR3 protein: CASSSQGAEAFF; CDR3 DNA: TGTGCCAGCAGCTCGCAGGGGGCTGAAGCTTTCTTT
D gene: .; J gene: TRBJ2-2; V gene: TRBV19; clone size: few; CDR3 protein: CASTPGAAGELFF; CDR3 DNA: TGTGCCAGTACCCCAGGGGCAGCCGGGGAGCTGTTTTTT
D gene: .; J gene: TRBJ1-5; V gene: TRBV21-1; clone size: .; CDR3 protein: CATQTGGYQPQHF; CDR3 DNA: TGTGCCACTCAGACAGGGGGCTATCAGCCCCAGCATTTT
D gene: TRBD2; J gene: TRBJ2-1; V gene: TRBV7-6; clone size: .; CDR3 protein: CASSSGGWDEQFF; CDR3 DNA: TGTGCCAGCAGCTCGGGGGGGTGGGATGAGCAGTTCTTC
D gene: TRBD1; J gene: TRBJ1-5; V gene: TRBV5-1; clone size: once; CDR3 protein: CASSWAGGEGQPQHF; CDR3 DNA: TGCGCCAGCAGCTGGGCAGGGGGCGAGGGTCAGCCCCAGCATTTT
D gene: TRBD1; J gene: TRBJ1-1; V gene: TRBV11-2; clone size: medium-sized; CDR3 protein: CASSWGQRNTEAFF; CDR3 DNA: TGTGCCAGCAGCTGGGGACAGCGGAACACTGAAGCTTTCTTT
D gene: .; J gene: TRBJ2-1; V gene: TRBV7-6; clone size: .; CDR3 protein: CVSSLDPGFNNEQFF; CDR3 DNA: TGTGTCAGCAGCTTAGACCCCGGATTTAACAATGAGCAGTTCTTC
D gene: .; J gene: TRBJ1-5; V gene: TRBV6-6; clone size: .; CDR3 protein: CASTPRTGSNQPQHF; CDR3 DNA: TGTGCCAGCACCCCCCGTACCGGTAGCAATCAGCCCCAGCATTTT
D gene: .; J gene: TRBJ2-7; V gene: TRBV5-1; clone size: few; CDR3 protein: CASSLNGASYEQYF; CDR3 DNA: TGCGCCAGCAGCTTGAATGGGGCCTCGTACGAGCAGTACTTC